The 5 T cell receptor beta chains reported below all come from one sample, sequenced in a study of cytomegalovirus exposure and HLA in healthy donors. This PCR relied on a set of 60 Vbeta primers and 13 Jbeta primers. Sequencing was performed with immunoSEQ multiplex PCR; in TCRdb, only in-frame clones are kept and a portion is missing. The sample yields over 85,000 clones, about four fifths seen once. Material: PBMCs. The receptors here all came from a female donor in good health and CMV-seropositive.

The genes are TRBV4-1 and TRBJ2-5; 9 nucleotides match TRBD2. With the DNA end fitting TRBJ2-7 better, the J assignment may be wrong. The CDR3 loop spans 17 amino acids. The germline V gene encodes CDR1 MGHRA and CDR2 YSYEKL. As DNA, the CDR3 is TGCGCCAGCAGCCAAACGAGGAGCGGGAGGAGCTCCTACGAGCAGTACTTC. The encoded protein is CASSQTRSGRSSYEQYF.

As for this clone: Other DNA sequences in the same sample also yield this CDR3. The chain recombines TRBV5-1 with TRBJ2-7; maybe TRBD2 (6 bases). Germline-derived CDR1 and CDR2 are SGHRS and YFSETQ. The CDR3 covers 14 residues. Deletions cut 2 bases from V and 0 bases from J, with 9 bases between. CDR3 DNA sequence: TGCGCCAGCAGCTTTGGGGGGAGCTCCTACGAGCAGTACTTC. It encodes CASSFGGSSYEQYF.

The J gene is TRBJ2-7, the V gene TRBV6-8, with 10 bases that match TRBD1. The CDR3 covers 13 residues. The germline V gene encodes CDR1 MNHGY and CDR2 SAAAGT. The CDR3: CASSYRRQGAGLV. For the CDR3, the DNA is TGTGCCAGCAGTTACAGGCGACAGGGGGCTGGTTTGGTC.

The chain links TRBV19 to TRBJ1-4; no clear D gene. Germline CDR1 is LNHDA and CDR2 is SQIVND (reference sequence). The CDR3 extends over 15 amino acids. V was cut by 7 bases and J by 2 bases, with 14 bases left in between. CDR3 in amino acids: CASTKGGGTNEKLFF. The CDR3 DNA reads TGTGCCAGTACCAAGGGAGGTGGGACTAATGAAAAACTGTTTTTT.

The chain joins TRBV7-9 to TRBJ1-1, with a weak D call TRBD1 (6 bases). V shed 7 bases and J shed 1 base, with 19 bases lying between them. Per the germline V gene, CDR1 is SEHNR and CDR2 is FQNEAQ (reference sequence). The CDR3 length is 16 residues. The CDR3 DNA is TGTGCCAGCATCACAGATGGGGGCCGGGCGAACACTGAAGCTTTCTTT. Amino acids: CASITDGGRANTEAFF.